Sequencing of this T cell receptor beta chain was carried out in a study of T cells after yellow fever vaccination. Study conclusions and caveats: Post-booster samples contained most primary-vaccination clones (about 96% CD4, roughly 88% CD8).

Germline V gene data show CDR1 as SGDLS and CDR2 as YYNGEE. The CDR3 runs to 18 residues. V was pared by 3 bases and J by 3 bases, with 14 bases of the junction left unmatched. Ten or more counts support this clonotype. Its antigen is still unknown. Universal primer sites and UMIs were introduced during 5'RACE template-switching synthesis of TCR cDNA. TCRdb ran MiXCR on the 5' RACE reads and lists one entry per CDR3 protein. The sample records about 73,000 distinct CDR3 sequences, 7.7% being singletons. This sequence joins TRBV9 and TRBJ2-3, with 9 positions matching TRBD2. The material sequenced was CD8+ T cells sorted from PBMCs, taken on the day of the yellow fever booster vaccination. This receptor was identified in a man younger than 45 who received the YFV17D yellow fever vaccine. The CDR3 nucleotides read TGTGCCAGCAGCGCGGAGGGGGGGACTAGCTTAGAGACAGATACGCAGTATTTT. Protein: CASSAEGGTSLETDTQYF.